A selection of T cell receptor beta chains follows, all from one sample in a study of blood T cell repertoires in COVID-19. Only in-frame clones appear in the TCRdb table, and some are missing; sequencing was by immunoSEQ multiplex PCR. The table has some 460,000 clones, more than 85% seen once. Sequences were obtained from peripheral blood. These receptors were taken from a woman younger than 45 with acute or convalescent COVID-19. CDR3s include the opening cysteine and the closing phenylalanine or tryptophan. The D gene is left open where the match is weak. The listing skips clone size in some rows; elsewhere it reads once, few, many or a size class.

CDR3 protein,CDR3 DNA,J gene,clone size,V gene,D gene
CTSSQFPRQFYSNQPQHF,TGCACCAGCAGCCAGTTTCCCCGACAGTTTTATAGCAATCAGCCCCAGCATTTT,TRBJ1-5,NA,TRBV1,NA
CTSSQGVKETQYF,TGCACCAGCAGCCAAGGTGTTAAAGAGACCCAGTACTTC,TRBJ2-5,NA,TRBV1,NA
CAWSVGGTGFGYTF,TGTGCCTGGAGTGTCGGCGGGACAGGGTTTGGCTACACCTTC,TRBJ1-2,NA,TRBV30,TRBD1
CATSDHGGGANYGYTF,TGTGCCACCAGTGACCACGGGGGGGGTGCTAACTATGGCTACACCTTC,TRBJ1-2,NA,TRBV24-1,NA
CASSGTGVDGYTF,TGTGCCAGCAGTGGGACGGGAGTAGATGGCTACACCTTC,TRBJ1-2,NA,TRBV12-3/TRBV12-4,NA
CASSLEWDRKNGAFF,TGTGCCAGCAGCTTAGAGTGGGACAGGAAAAATGGAGCTTTCTTT,TRBJ1-1,NA,TRBV7-9,TRBD1
CASRNLQRNTEAFF,TGTGCCAGCAGGAATTTACAGAGGAACACTGAAGCTTTCTTT,TRBJ1-1,NA,TRBV28,NA
CASSSFQGAGYTF,TGTGCCAGCAGTTCATTTCAGGGGGCAGGGTACACCTTC,TRBJ1-2,NA,TRBV6-6,TRBD1
CASRAWTELNTEAFF,TGTGCCAGCAGGGCCTGGACAGAGCTGAACACTGAAGCTTTCTTT,TRBJ1-1,NA,TRBV6-5,NA
CATSDRRGGETQYF,TGTGCCACCAGTGATCGCAGGGGAGGGGAGACCCAGTACTTC,TRBJ2-5,NA,TRBV24-1,NA
CASSESDRGRHSPLHF,TGTGCCAGCAGTGAATCGGACAGGGGGAGACATTCACCCCTCCACTTT,TRBJ1-6,NA,TRBV6-1,TRBD1
CASIDGQGGTEAFF,TGCGCCAGCATAGATGGGCAGGGCGGCACTGAAGCTTTCTTT,TRBJ1-1,few,TRBV5-1,NA
CAVRGTGPYEQYF,TGTGCCGTCAGAGGGACAGGTCCCTACGAGCAGTACTTC,TRBJ2-7,NA,TRBV6-5,TRBD1
CASSHRDSRLAKNIQYF,TGCGCCAGCAGCCACCGGGACAGCCGACTAGCCAAAAACATTCAGTACTTC,TRBJ2-4,NA,TRBV4-1,TRBD1
CASSPRHVNNSPLHF,TGTGCCAGCAGCCCCAGGCACGTAAATAATTCACCCCTCCACTTT,TRBJ1-6,few,TRBV14,NA